Listed here is a single T cell receptor beta chain. The data stem from a study of blood T cells in healthy people across ages. The trim removed 6 bases at V and 7 bases at J, leaving 8 bases unmatched. Germline-derived CDR1 and CDR2 are LGHDT and YNNKEL (reference sequence). CDR3 length: 15 residues. With a J-beta primer mix and a sample-barcoded 5' primer, a second PCR ran about 6 to 11 cycles. The template-switch adaptor, which had 12 random nucleotides, put a tag on each cDNA molecule. TCRdb ran MiXCR on the 5' RACE reads and lists one entry per CDR3 protein. The table has about 670,000 distinct CDR3 sequences, approximately 40% seen once; the top ten hold 25% to 35%.

This TCR was sampled from a man at least 80 years old in good health. Sequencing was done on a sample of blood. V gene TRBV3-1 combines with J gene TRBJ2-1, with TRBD2 matching 11 bases. Here the CDR3 DNA reads TGTGCCAGCAGGGAACTAGCGGGAGAGGGGAATGAGCAGTTCTTC. This gives the protein CASRELAGEGNEQFF.